This T cell receptor (beta chain) is from a study of human T cells and chemical hapten exposure (dated by TCRdb to the early 2020s). The study in broad terms: Libraries were pooled for sequencing, and per-sample TCR yields varied mainly because of small differences in library volumes within the pool. In alopecia patients, the study followed how the peripheral blood TCR repertoire changed in vivo over primary and secondary sensitization to diphenylcyclopropenone (DPC), a hapten. Both TCR alpha and TCR beta chains were sequenced from each blood RNA sample.

In the case of this clonotype: It has no known antigen specificity. This could be a read error, since a much larger clone is one nucleotide away.

Libraries were built with RACE. The sample was run on a NextSeq 500. During library preparation, unique molecular identifiers were attached to individual cDNA molecules so that TCRs could be counted quantitatively and reproducibly. The study's own analysis went as follows. A median of about 87,000 TCRs per sample was observed, with a range of about 23,224 to 690,600. The Decombinator software suite was used to annotate V, J and CDR3 in the TCR reads. For PS versus PT1 abundance plots, all samples were subsampled to the same number of TCRs (28,000). TCRs were defined as expanded if absent before sensitization and observed at least eight times at the 2-week time point. The public reads were quality trimmed at Q25 with fastp and then assembled into clones with MiXCR by TCRdb, keeping productive beta chains. A single entry per CDR3 protein holds the most common genes and DNA from its merged rows. These V and J calls rely on TCRdb rather than the paper's analysis. The sample contains 100,000 to 150,000 distinct CDR3 sequences, approximately 10% of them found a single time. The top ten constitute around 1.9% of the sample.

The germline V gene gives CDR1 as MNHNS and CDR2 as SASEGT. V is cut by 7 bases and J by 4 bases, and the space between the germline ends is 16 bases. Reading from cysteine to phenylalanine, the CDR3 counts 14 amino acids. The CDR3 DNA has 42 bases and is translated from base 1. General study outcomes and caveats: No change with DPC sensitization was found in the number of TCRs above 1 in 1000 frequency, and no evidence of global repertoire structure alterations was found. Repeated subsampling changed both the strength of the expansion versus patch-test correlation and the threshold at which the correlation became significant.

Per the publication, the time point label means: healthy volunteer bleed at 2 weeks. Total RNA was extracted from unfractionated whole blood that had been collected in Tempus Blood RNA tubes. Five or six healthy volunteers served as TCR sequencing controls and were bled at day 0, 2 weeks and 6 weeks. The sequenced sample was whole blood. The TCR originated in a male donor in good health. Some clones in this sample may be carry-over from other donors' samples. This chain is built from TRBV6-1 and TRBJ1-2, with a tentative D gene TRBD1 over 5 matching bases. The bases are TGTGCCAGCAAAAAGGACCCAGGGTGCTATGGCTACACCTTC. It is translated as CASKKDPGCYGYTF.